This T cell receptor (beta chain) was documented in a study of CD8 T cells in ankylosing spondylitis. Study outcomes and limitations: A TCR beta motif made of fewer than ten highly homologous variants seemed typical of ankylosing spondylitis blood. Reports say disease-linked clones showed up significantly more in matched ankylosing spondylitis synovial fluid. Disease-linked clones displayed a CD8+ phenotype and appeared relatively rarely in peripheral blood.

By quantitative 5'-RACE with molecular barcodes, the TCR beta libraries were made. TCRdb re-called the 5' RACE reads with MiXCR, one entry per CDR3 protein. In the table there are about 210,000 distinct CDR3 sequences, about 7.3% of which are singletons. Worth noting for this clonotype: The target antigen is unknown.

V was shortened by 5 bases and J by 2 bases, with 16 bases between the two germline ends. The length of the CDR3 is 15 residues. The V gene's germline CDR1 is SGHTA and CDR2 FQGNSA. This clonotype was sampled from a male donor with ankylosing spondylitis. Sequenced: blood, either unsorted or a sorted T cell fraction (not recorded which). The rearrangement uses TRBV7-2 and TRBJ2-7; possible D gene TRBD1, 5 bases. The CDR3 region has the DNA TGTGCCAGCAGCCCCTCTTATGTGGGGCCCTACGAGCAGTACTTC. Its protein is CASSPSYVGPYEQYF.